This T cell receptor (beta chain) was found in a study of T-cell reconstitution after alpha-beta-depleted transplantation in children. This clonotype was recorded at least ten times. Its target is not known. General study findings and limits: Reported findings indicate that, about two months after transplant, alpha-beta T cells came from several hundred expanded clones, which were derived from non-depleted graft cells. T cells produced anew were the main source of T-cell counts and diversity one year after transplant. Surviving recipient T cells and thymic progenitors accounted for the high day-60 TCRbeta diversity observed in some patients.

Germline V gives CDR1 DFQATT, CDR2 SNEGSKA (reference sequence). The CDR3 contains 15 residues. The V end lost 6 bases, the J end lost 0 bases, and 17 bases lay between the germline ends. Preparation of the TCRbeta library was carried out with unique molecular identifiers. One entry per CDR3 protein results from TCRdb running MiXCR on the PCR reads. The table lists 700,000 or so distinct CDR3 sequences, under 15% of them singletons. This rearrangement joins TRBV20-1 to TRBJ1-2, with TRBD1 as a possible D gene (5 bases). The input for sequencing was PBMCs, taken before TCRalphabeta/CD19-depleted stem cell transplant. This TCR was sampled from a girl aged 2-10 years with congenital amegakaryocytic thrombocytopenia, due to receive a stem cell transplant. In DNA, the CDR3 is TGCAGTGCCACCAGGGTTTCTCAACCTAACTATGGCTACACCTTC. Its translation: CSATRVSQPNYGYTF.